The 27 T cell receptor beta chains presented below share a single source sample, sequenced in a study of CD8+ T cells in alopecia areata. RNA was extracted and reverse transcribed into cDNA as the sequencing template. Some clones are missing from TCRdb's copy, which holds only in-frame ones; the method was immunoSEQ multiplex PCR. The table shows about 56,000 clones, with 96% occurring only once. The specimen was CD8+ T cells sorted from blood, collected at week 0. The receptors were sampled from a human donor with alopecia areata.

This chain links TRBV30 with TRBJ2-3; D ambiguous. CDR1 GTSNPN and CDR2 SVGIG come from the germline V gene (reference sequence). V was shortened by 3 bases and J by 4 bases, with 8 bases between the two germline ends. The CDR3 contains 12 residues. The CDR3 nucleotides are TGTGCCTGGAGGCAACAGTCAGATACGCAGTATTTT. This gives the protein CAWRQQSDTQYF.

This clone appeared a single time. V gene TRBV4-2 combines with J gene TRBJ2-7; D gene uncertain. Trimming shortened V by 0 bases and J by 2 bases, and 14 bases separated the two germline ends. This CDR3 has 16 amino acids. CDR1 and CDR2 from the germline V gene are LGHNA and YNFKEQ. CDR3 coding DNA: TGTGCCAGCAGCCAAGAGGGATCATCCTCGGCCTACGAGCAGTACTTC. Its protein product is CASSQEGSSSAYEQYF.

This chain uses TRBV4-1 with TRBJ2-1, with D possibly being TRBD1 (6 bases). The CDR3 consists of 15 residues. With 1 base removed from V and 6 bases from J, the gap between germline ends came to 13 bases. CDR1 is MGHRA and CDR2 is YSYEKL in the germline V gene. The CDR3 region has the DNA TGCGCCAGCAGCCAAGTATTATCCAGGGGCAATGAGCAGTTCTTC. Translating it yields CASSQVLSRGNEQFF.

V gene TRBV12-5 combines with J gene TRBJ1-1, with no clear D. Trimming stripped 6 bases from V and 7 bases from J, with 12 bases between. The CDR3 length is 12 residues. Per germline, CDR1 LGHNT and CDR2 FRNRAP. The CDR3 protein is CASGTWGSEAFF. In nucleotides, the CDR3 is TGTGCTAGTGGCACATGGGGTAGTGAAGCTTTCTTT.

The rearrangement joins TRBV10-2 to TRBJ2-1; no clear D gene. V lost 5 bases, J lost 10 bases, and 15 bases lay in between. Germline CDR1 and CDR2: WSHSY and SAAADI. The length of the CDR3 is 13 residues. The CDR3 protein is CASSFATPAEQFF. CDR3 sequence (DNA): TGCGCCAGCAGTTTTGCGACTCCCGCCGAGCAGTTCTTC.

Relative to its sample, this clone is medium-sized (0.01 to 0.1%). Different DNA sequences within this sample yield the same CDR3. The CDR3, as DNA: TGTGCCTGGAGTGTTGGGGGTTCTCAGCCCCAGCATTTT. It translates to CAWSVGGSQPQHF. The rearrangement joins TRBV30 to TRBJ1-5; a possible D gene is TRBD1 (5 bases). From germline, CDR1 is GTSNPN and CDR2 SVGIG (reference sequence). This CDR3 contains 13 residues. Trimming pared 0 bases from V and 6 bases from J, leaving 9 bases between.

V usage is TRBV6-5 and J usage is TRBJ2-1; tentatively, D is TRBD1 (6 bases). With 6 bases removed from V and 8 bases from J, the gap between germline ends came to 17 bases. CDR3 length: 14 amino acids. The germline gives CDR1 MNHEY, CDR2 SVGAGI. CDR3 coding DNA: TGTGCCAGCAGGACTACAGGGTTTGCGGATGAGCAGTTCTTC. Protein product: CASRTTGFADEQFF.

The V gene is TRBV25-1, the J gene TRBJ2-1; 9 positions match TRBD1. There are 13 residues in the CDR3. The ends lost 6 bases at V and 8 bases at J; junction bases unmatched: 5. Looked up from germline, CDR1 is MGHDK and CDR2 is SYGVNS. The CDR3 loop is CASREGQGYEQFF. CDR3 bases: TGTGCCAGCAGGGAGGGACAGGGTTATGAGCAGTTCTTC.

The CDR3 DNA is TGCAGCGGGCAATATAAGGATGAGCAGTTCTTC. It specifies CSGQYKDEQFF. This rearrangement joins TRBV29-1 to TRBJ2-1, with unresolved D. This CDR3 has 11 amino acids. Germline V CDR1 and CDR2: SQVTM, ANQGSEA. V dropped 7 bases and J dropped 8 bases, with 12 bases sitting between them.

CDR3 bases: TGCGCCAGCAGCCAAGTTGGGGGTACAGGGGGCCCTTTATCCACCGGGGAGCTGTTTTTT. It translates to CASSQVGGTGGPLSTGELFF. V is TRBV4-3 and J is TRBJ2-2; TRBD1 matches 9 bases. CDR1 and CDR2 from the germline V gene are LGHNA and YSLEER. V gave up 1 base and J gave up 4 bases; unmatched junction bases: 16. This CDR3 is built from 20 residues.

This clone has just one count. V usage is TRBV27 and J usage is TRBJ2-7, with 7 bases that match TRBD2. Germline values: CDR1 MNHEY, CDR2 SMNVEV (reference sequence). J gave up 3 bases and V 7 bases, and 6 bases lay outside the gene matches. The CDR3 length is 13 residues. The CDR3 loop is CASKAGLNYEQYF. In DNA, the CDR3 is TGTGCCAGCAAAGCGGGACTAAACTACGAGCAGTACTTC.

The V and J genes are TRBV7-2 and TRBJ2-5; D might be TRBD2 (7 bases). The last part of the DNA fits TRBJ2-7 better; the J call may be wrong. The V gene's germline CDR1 is SGHTA and CDR2 FQGNSA. The CDR3 consists of 15 residues. CDR3 nucleotides: TGTGCCAGCAGCTTAAGTGGGGGGGCCTTCTACGAGCAGTACTTC. Its protein product is CASSLSGGAFYEQYF.

The J gene is TRBJ2-7, the V gene TRBV19; no clear D. This CDR3 contains 15 residues. The germline V gene has CDR1 LNHDA and CDR2 SQIVND (reference sequence). V was trimmed by 4 bases and J by 2 bases, leaving 15 bases between them. The CDR3 loop reads CASSTQVGSAYEQYF. In DNA, the CDR3 is TGTGCCAGTAGTACTCAGGTGGGCAGCGCCTACGAGCAGTACTTC.

The rearrangement uses TRBV15 and TRBJ2-7; 8 nucleotides align to TRBD1. Germline CDR1 and CDR2: LNHNV and YYDKDF (reference sequence). The CDR3 is made up of 14 amino acids. V lost 3 bases to trimming and J lost 4 bases; unmatched junction nucleotides: 5. CDR3 in amino acids: CATSSDRGGYEQYF. CDR3 DNA: TGTGCCACCAGCAGCGACAGGGGAGGATACGAGCAGTACTTC. The complete variable domain, with remaining parts taken from reference TRBV15 and TRBJ2-7, reads DAMVIQNPRYQVTQFGKPVTLSCSQTLNHNVMYWYQQKSSQAPKLLFHYYDKDFNNEADTPDNFQSRRPNTSFCFLDIRSPGLGDTAMYLCATSSDRGGYEQYFGPGTRLTVT.

The CDR3 DNA follows: TGTGCCAGTAACAGGGGGGGCTACACCGGGGAGCTGTTTTTT. This gives the protein CASNRGGYTGELFF. This chain joins TRBV19 and TRBJ2-2, with D tentatively TRBD1 (8 bases). Germline assignment: CDR1 LNHDA and CDR2 SQIVND (reference sequence). The CDR3 is made up of 14 amino acids. Trimming cost V 7 bases and J 3 bases, with 12 bases left between them.

Concerning this clone itself: The CDR3 does not close with the conserved phenylalanine or tryptophan, likely indicating a read error. The limits of the CDR3 on the DNA are not certain, so only TCRdb's listed CDR3 is given. The V gene is TRBV4-3, the J gene TRBJ1-1. The CDR3 contains 11 residues when both ends are counted. Germline V lookup: CDR1 LGHNA, CDR2 YSLEER. This chain's CDR3 is CASSQPDDASS.

The J gene is TRBJ2-5, the V gene TRBV13; D remains unclear. The CDR3 consists of 14 residues. Germline values: CDR1 PRHDT, CDR2 FYEKMQ (reference sequence). V was trimmed by 0 bases and J by 0 bases, leaving 5 bases between them. The CDR3, as DNA: TGTGCCAGCAGCTTAGGTGGCAACCAAGAGACCCAGTACTTC. This gives the protein CASSLGGNQETQYF.

A single count supports this clone. This chain connects TRBV29-1 to TRBJ2-7; D ambiguous. Germline-derived CDR1 and CDR2 are SQVTM and ANQGSEA. This CDR3 spans 12 amino acids. Trimming took 4 bases from V and 4 from J, leaving 11 bases between them. The CDR3 sequence: CSVADGRYEQYF. The CDR3, as DNA: TGCAGCGTTGCGGACGGGCGATACGAGCAGTACTTC.

The V call is TRBV27, the J call TRBJ1-5; D is unclear. V lost 4 bases and J 1 base, leaving 5 bases between the germline ends. The CDR3 is 13 residues long. The germline CDR1 and CDR2 sequences are MNHEY and SMNVEV (reference sequence). CDR3 sequence (DNA): TGTGCCAGCAGTTCAAAGAGCAATCAGCCCCAGCATTTT. Translation: CASSSKSNQPQHF.

The chain combines TRBV7-3 with TRBJ2-1; 10 nucleotides align to TRBD2. CDR1 is SGHTA and CDR2 is FQGTGA in the germline V gene. This CDR3 has 15 residues. With 1 base clipped from V and 6 bases from J, the junction kept 3 bases outside the gene matches. CDR3 region: CASSLIAGGLNEQFF. CDR3 bases: TGTGCCAGCAGCTTAATAGCGGGGGGCCTCAATGAGCAGTTCTTC. The variable domain in full, completed from reference TRBV7-3 and TRBJ2-1, reads GAGVSQTPSNKVTEKGKYVELRCDPISGHTALYWYRQSLGQGPEFLIYFQGTGAADDSGLPNDRFFAVRPEGSVSTLKIQRTERGDSAVYLCASSLIAGGLNEQFFGPGTRLTVL.

The CDR3 DNA is TGTGCCAGCAGCTTACGTGCCATGAACACTGAAGCTTTCTTT. Translating it yields CASSLRAMNTEAFF. The rearrangement links TRBV11-2 to TRBJ1-1; D not resolved. Trimming took off 2 bases at V and 0 bases at J, with 7 bases between the two ends. The CDR3 totals 14 residues. Per germline, CDR1 SGHAT and CDR2 FQNNGV.

V gene TRBV27 combines with J gene TRBJ2-1, with a weak D call TRBD2 (5 bases). This CDR3 region has 15 residues. Trimming left V 2 bases short and J 0 bases short, with 8 bases between. Germline lookup yields CDR1 MNHEY and CDR2 SMNVEV (reference sequence). The CDR3 region has the DNA TGTGCCAGCAGTTTAGCTAGCCCCTCCTACAATGAGCAGTTCTTC. It is translated as CASSLASPSYNEQFF.

The gene calls are TRBV2 and TRBJ1-1; 7 nucleotides agree with TRBD1. This CDR3 is built from 13 residues. From germline, CDR1 is SNHLY and CDR2 FYNNEI. The junction had 6 bases not matched to a gene; V was cut back by 4 bases and J by 7 bases. CDR3 in amino acids: CASSVGTASEAFF. The DNA for the CDR3 is TGTGCCAGCAGTGTGGGGACAGCTAGTGAAGCTTTCTTT.

The chain links TRBV4-3 to TRBJ2-3; 9 bases agree with TRBD2. The V segment lost 4 bases and the J segment 4 bases; nucleotides outside the gene matches: 9. This CDR3 has 16 amino acids. Per the germline V gene, CDR1 is LGHNA and CDR2 is YSLEER. CDR3: CASSPRGTSKSDTQYF. CDR3 in DNA: TGCGCCAGCAGCCCACGCGGGACTAGCAAATCAGATACGCAGTATTTT.

J is TRBJ2-1 and V is TRBV7-9; TRBD2 aligns across 8 bases. CDR1 is SEHNR and CDR2 is FQNEAQ in the germline V gene (reference sequence). This CDR3 region has 16 residues. The ends lost 1 base at V and 8 bases at J; junction bases unmatched: 10. The CDR3 coding sequence is TGTGCCAGCAGCTTAGTGTCTAGCGGGCCTGGGGATGAGCAGTTCTTC. Encoded protein: CASSLVSSGPGDEQFF.

V and J are TRBV13 and TRBJ2-3; unclear D gene. V lost 6 bases, J lost 0 bases, and 16 bases lay in between. CDR1 and CDR2 (germline): PRHDT, FYEKMQ (reference sequence). The CDR3 length is 16 residues. The DNA of the CDR3 is TGTGCCAGCAGGCCTTCTTGGATCCCTAGCACAGATACGCAGTATTTT. Residues: CASRPSWIPSTDTQYF.

A few counts support this clone. The V gene is TRBV7-9, the J gene TRBJ1-3; D remains ambiguous. V lost 4 bases, J lost 3 bases, and 10 bases lay in between. CDR1 and CDR2 from the germline V gene are SEHNR and FQNEAQ (reference sequence). The CDR3 sequence is 14 residues long. The CDR3 DNA sequence: TGTGCCAGCAGCTCCCAGGATCTTGGAAACACCATATATTTT. Residues: CASSSQDLGNTIYF.